The rows below give T cell receptor beta chains drawn from one sample of a study of blood T cell repertoires in COVID-19. Assay used: immunoSEQ multiplex PCR; TCRdb lists only in-frame clones, some missing. The data contain just under 20,000 clones, approximately 93% of them singletons. Material: peripheral blood. The receptors were gathered from a woman between 45 and 65 years old with active COVID-19. Each CDR3 is given with its conserved first and last residue. A D gene is named only where the DNA matches it firmly. The size field is filled for only some rows; it gives once, few, many or a size class.

v_call: TRBV2; j_call: TRBJ1-4; clone_size: NA; d_call: NA; cdr3_aa: CASSESGRGNEKLFF; cdr3_nt: TGTGCCAGCAGTGAAAGTGGCAGGGGCAATGAAAAACTGTTTTTT
v_call: TRBV19; j_call: TRBJ2-7; clone_size: NA; d_call: TRBD1; cdr3_aa: CASSIRTGVSYEQYF; cdr3_nt: TGTGCCAGTAGTATAAGAACAGGGGTCTCCTACGAGCAGTACTTC
v_call: TRBV27; j_call: TRBJ2-4; clone_size: NA; d_call: NA; cdr3_aa: CASSSSHNPGSKNIQYF; cdr3_nt: TGTGCCAGCAGTTCATCACACAATCCAGGGTCCAAAAACATTCAGTACTTC
v_call: TRBV19; j_call: TRBJ2-1; clone_size: NA; d_call: NA; cdr3_aa: CASSPRIDNEQFF; cdr3_nt: TGTGCCAGTTCCCCGCGGATCGACAATGAGCAGTTCTTC
v_call: TRBV6-5; j_call: TRBJ2-1; clone_size: once; d_call: TRBD2; cdr3_aa: CASSRSGGNEQFF; cdr3_nt: TGTGCCAGCAGTCGGTCGGGAGGCAATGAGCAGTTCTTC
v_call: TRBV29-1; j_call: TRBJ2-7; clone_size: NA; d_call: TRBD1; cdr3_aa: CSVGQGLFEQYF; cdr3_nt: TGCAGCGTAGGACAGGGACTTTTCGAGCAGTACTTC
v_call: TRBV30; j_call: TRBJ1-1; clone_size: NA; d_call: NA; cdr3_aa: CAWSFRRRITEAFF; cdr3_nt: TGTGCCTGGAGTTTCAGACGGAGGATCACTGAAGCTTTCTTT
v_call: TRBV5-1; j_call: TRBJ1-4; clone_size: NA; d_call: NA; cdr3_aa: CASSFAGNNEKLFF; cdr3_nt: TGCGCCAGCAGCTTCGCAGGAAATAATGAAAAACTGTTTTTT
v_call: TRBV5-6; j_call: TRBJ2-5; clone_size: NA; d_call: TRBD2; cdr3_aa: CASSFFGGSGETQYF; cdr3_nt: TGTGCCAGCAGCTTTTTTGGCGGGAGCGGGGAGACCCAGTACTTC
v_call: TRBV7-9; j_call: TRBJ1-1; clone_size: once; d_call: NA; cdr3_aa: CASSIQNTEAFF; cdr3_nt: TGTGCCAGCAGCATCCAGAACACTGAAGCTTTCTTT
v_call: TRBV7-6; j_call: TRBJ2-1; clone_size: NA; d_call: TRBD1; cdr3_aa: CASSPTGGASYNEQFF; cdr3_nt: TGTGCCAGCAGCCCGACAGGGGGAGCCTCCTACAATGAGCAGTTCTTC
v_call: TRBV30; j_call: TRBJ1-1; clone_size: NA; d_call: NA; cdr3_aa: CASSRGVNTEAFF; cdr3_nt: TGTGCCTCTTCCAGGGGCGTGAACACTGAAGCTTTCTTT
v_call: TRBV13; j_call: TRBJ2-7; clone_size: once; d_call: TRBD2; cdr3_aa: CASRRISGKYEQYF; cdr3_nt: TGTGCCAGCAGGCGTATTAGCGGGAAATACGAGCAGTACTTC
v_call: TRBV19; j_call: TRBJ1-1; clone_size: NA; d_call: NA; cdr3_aa: CASSIPWGAEAFF; cdr3_nt: TGTGCCAGTAGTATCCCTTGGGGGGCTGAAGCTTTCTTT
v_call: TRBV10-1; j_call: TRBJ2-1; clone_size: once; d_call: NA; cdr3_aa: CASSESASSYNEQFF; cdr3_nt: TGCGCCAGCAGTGAGAGCGCGAGCTCCTACAATGAGCAGTTCTTC
v_call: TRBV14; j_call: TRBJ1-3; clone_size: NA; d_call: NA; cdr3_aa: CASSQVEPSSSGNTIYF; cdr3_nt: TGTGCCAGCAGCCAAGTAGAACCTTCAAGCTCTGGAAACACCATATATTTT
v_call: TRBV6-5; j_call: TRBJ2-7; clone_size: NA; d_call: TRBD1; cdr3_aa: CASTPGQRTYEQYF; cdr3_nt: TGTGCCAGCACCCCGGGACAGCGAACCTACGAGCAGTACTTC
v_call: TRBV18; j_call: TRBJ2-5; clone_size: NA; d_call: NA; cdr3_aa: CASSPARQDRETQYF; cdr3_nt: TGTGCCAGCTCACCAGCAAGGCAGGACAGAGAGACCCAGTACTTC
v_call: TRBV12-2; j_call: TRBJ2-1; clone_size: NA; d_call: NA; cdr3_aa: CASRPGGPGSLNEQFF; cdr3_nt: TGTGCAAGTCGCCCAGGGGGTCCGGGATCTTTGAATGAGCAGTTCTTC
v_call: TRBV3-1/TRBV3-2; j_call: TRBJ1-2; clone_size: NA; d_call: TRBD1; cdr3_aa: CASSQAQGATYGYTF; cdr3_nt: TGTGCCAGCAGCCAAGCACAGGGGGCTACCTATGGCTACACCTTC
v_call: TRBV25-1; j_call: TRBJ1-1; clone_size: NA; d_call: TRBD1; cdr3_aa: CASSEPQQGAGTEAFF; cdr3_nt: TGTGCCAGCAGTGAACCCCAACAGGGGGCAGGGACTGAAGCTTTCTTT
v_call: TRBV28; j_call: TRBJ2-3; clone_size: NA; d_call: TRBD1; cdr3_aa: CASSPGGALQTQYF; cdr3_nt: TGTGCCAGCAGCCCAGGGGGCGCTTTGCAGACGCAGTATTTT
v_call: TRBV4-1; j_call: TRBJ2-3; clone_size: NA; d_call: TRBD2; cdr3_aa: CASSQDNLPGLAGAFYSDTQYF; cdr3_nt: TGCGCCAGCAGCCAAGATAACCTACCAGGACTAGCGGGAGCTTTCTACTCAGATACGCAGTATTTT
v_call: TRBV25-1; j_call: TRBJ2-2; clone_size: NA; d_call: NA; cdr3_aa: CASAQGNTGELFF; cdr3_nt: TGTGCCAGCGCTCAGGGCAACACCGGGGAGCTGTTTTTT
v_call: TRBV5-4; j_call: TRBJ2-2; clone_size: NA; d_call: TRBD1; cdr3_aa: CASSYRDRGSGELFF; cdr3_nt: TGTGCCAGCAGTTACCGGGACAGGGGGTCCGGGGAGCTGTTTTTT
v_call: TRBV6-5; j_call: TRBJ2-7; clone_size: NA; d_call: NA; cdr3_aa: CAVETGFGAEQYF; cdr3_nt: TGTGCCGTAGAAACAGGGTTCGGGGCCGAGCAGTACTTC
v_call: TRBV7-8; j_call: TRBJ2-2; clone_size: NA; d_call: NA; cdr3_aa: CASSPDTNTGELFF; cdr3_nt: TGTGCCAGCAGCCCGGACACGAACACCGGGGAGCTGTTTTTT
v_call: TRBV7-2; j_call: TRBJ2-3; clone_size: NA; d_call: TRBD2; cdr3_aa: CASRFGLAITDTQYF; cdr3_nt: TGTGCCAGCAGATTCGGACTAGCGATCACAGATACGCAGTATTTT
v_call: TRBV6-5; j_call: TRBJ2-4; clone_size: NA; d_call: NA; cdr3_aa: CASRNTRGIQYF; cdr3_nt: TGTGCCAGCAGGAATACTAGAGGCATTCAGTACTTC
v_call: TRBV4-1; j_call: TRBJ1-5; clone_size: few; d_call: NA; cdr3_aa: CASSSPPQGRGLNQPQHF; cdr3_nt: TGCGCCAGCAGCTCCCCCCCACAGGGAAGGGGGTTAAATCAGCCCCAGCATTTT
v_call: TRBV5-6; j_call: TRBJ1-1; clone_size: once; d_call: NA; cdr3_aa: CASSPDTSGDTEAFF; cdr3_nt: TGTGCCAGCAGCCCGGACACCTCGGGAGACACTGAAGCTTTCTTT
v_call: TRBV27; j_call: TRBJ1-1; clone_size: NA; d_call: NA; cdr3_aa: CASSPPGDRTNTEAFF; cdr3_nt: TGTGCCAGCAGTCCCCCCGGCGACAGGACGAACACTGAAGCTTTCTTT
v_call: TRBV10-3; j_call: TRBJ1-2; clone_size: NA; d_call: TRBD1; cdr3_aa: CAISESITTGGGYTF; cdr3_nt: TGTGCCATCAGTGAGTCTATCACGACAGGGGGAGGCTACACCTTC
v_call: TRBV2; j_call: TRBJ1-4; clone_size: NA; d_call: TRBD1; cdr3_aa: CASSELGQAEKLFF; cdr3_nt: TGTGCCAGCAGTGAACTGGGACAGGCCGAAAAACTGTTTTTT
v_call: TRBV7-8; j_call: TRBJ2-3; clone_size: NA; d_call: TRBD2; cdr3_aa: CASSLEGTRSTQYF; cdr3_nt: TGTGCCAGCAGCTTAGAAGGGACTAGGTCTACGCAGTATTTT
v_call: TRBV12-3/TRBV12-4; j_call: TRBJ2-1; clone_size: NA; d_call: TRBD1; cdr3_aa: CASSYRGPNEQFF; cdr3_nt: TGTGCCAGCAGTTACAGGGGCCCCAATGAGCAGTTCTTC
v_call: TRBV7-3; j_call: TRBJ2-1; clone_size: NA; d_call: TRBD1; cdr3_aa: CASSKGQGSYNEQFF; cdr3_nt: TGTGCCAGCAGTAAAGGACAGGGTTCCTACAATGAGCAGTTCTTC
v_call: TRBV5-4; j_call: TRBJ2-7; clone_size: NA; d_call: TRBD2; cdr3_aa: CASSFGAGVLLNTYEQYF; cdr3_nt: TGTGCCAGCAGCTTCGGTGCGGGAGTTCTCCTCAACACTTACGAGCAGTACTTC
v_call: TRBV28; j_call: TRBJ2-2; clone_size: NA; d_call: NA; cdr3_aa: CASSLLSTGELFF; cdr3_nt: TGTGCCAGCAGTTTATTGAGCACCGGGGAGCTGTTTTTT
v_call: TRBV7-9; j_call: TRBJ2-1; clone_size: NA; d_call: TRBD2; cdr3_aa: CASSFGTSGTLPSNEQFF; cdr3_nt: TGTGCCAGCAGCTTTGGGACTAGCGGGACCTTACCATCCAATGAGCAGTTCTTC
v_call: TRBV10-3; j_call: TRBJ1-1; clone_size: once; d_call: NA; cdr3_aa: CAISTVRGGLDTEAFF; cdr3_nt: TGTGCCATCAGTACCGTCCGGGGGGGGCTGGACACTGAAGCTTTCTTT
v_call: TRBV19; j_call: TRBJ2-7; clone_size: NA; d_call: NA; cdr3_aa: CASSILGSSYEQYF; cdr3_nt: TGTGCCAGTAGTATTCTGGGGAGCTCCTACGAGCAGTACTTC
v_call: TRBV6-1; j_call: TRBJ2-7; clone_size: NA; d_call: NA; cdr3_aa: CASGDRLRSEQYF; cdr3_nt: TGTGCCAGCGGTGACAGGCTCAGGTCCGAGCAGTACTTC
v_call: TRBV23-1; j_call: TRBJ2-7; clone_size: NA; d_call: NA; cdr3_aa: CASSQSRDSYEQYF; cdr3_nt: TGCGCCAGCAGTCAATCGCGGGACAGCTACGAGCAGTACTTC
v_call: TRBV5-4; j_call: TRBJ2-7; clone_size: few; d_call: TRBD1; cdr3_aa: CASSSTGQPPYEQYF; cdr3_nt: TGTGCCAGCAGCTCCACGGGACAGCCACCCTACGAGCAGTACTTC
v_call: TRBV5-4; j_call: TRBJ1-2; clone_size: NA; d_call: NA; cdr3_aa: CASTLIGGGYGYTF; cdr3_nt: TGTGCCAGTACCCTTATTGGGGGCGGCTATGGCTACACCTTC
v_call: TRBV19; j_call: TRBJ2-7; clone_size: NA; d_call: NA; cdr3_aa: CASSRGTVSYEQYF; cdr3_nt: TGTGCCAGTAGTCGCGGGACTGTCTCCTACGAGCAGTACTTC
v_call: TRBV27; j_call: TRBJ2-1; clone_size: NA; d_call: TRBD2; cdr3_aa: CASRKEASGRGYNEQFF; cdr3_nt: TGTGCCAGCAGGAAAGAAGCCAGCGGGAGGGGGTACAATGAGCAGTTCTTC
v_call: TRBV5-1; j_call: TRBJ2-3; clone_size: NA; d_call: NA; cdr3_aa: CASSLRGGGTDTQYF; cdr3_nt: TGCGCCAGCAGCTTGCGCGGAGGGGGCACAGATACGCAGTATTTT
v_call: TRBV5-1; j_call: TRBJ2-2; clone_size: NA; d_call: NA; cdr3_aa: CASSLAPTGANTGELFF; cdr3_nt: TGCGCCAGCAGCTTAGCCCCTACCGGGGCGAACACCGGGGAGCTGTTTTTT
v_call: TRBV5-1; j_call: TRBJ2-1; clone_size: NA; d_call: TRBD2; cdr3_aa: CASSPGLAGFNEQFF; cdr3_nt: TGCGCCAGCAGCCCGGGACTAGCGGGATTTAATGAGCAGTTCTTC
v_call: TRBV14; j_call: TRBJ1-1; clone_size: NA; d_call: NA; cdr3_aa: CASSQGRGRNTEAFF; cdr3_nt: TGTGCCAGCAGCCAAGGTCGAGGGAGGAACACTGAAGCTTTCTTT
v_call: TRBV19; j_call: TRBJ2-1; clone_size: NA; d_call: TRBD1; cdr3_aa: CASSPGQGRYNEQFF; cdr3_nt: TGTGCCAGTAGCCCGGGACAGGGACGCTACAATGAGCAGTTCTTC
v_call: TRBV24-1; j_call: TRBJ2-2; clone_size: NA; d_call: TRBD1; cdr3_aa: CATSDPGTASNTGELFF; cdr3_nt: TGTGCCACCAGTGACCCTGGGACAGCATCGAACACCGGGGAGCTGTTTTTT
v_call: TRBV18; j_call: TRBJ1-1; clone_size: NA; d_call: NA; cdr3_aa: CASSPAGINTEAFF; cdr3_nt: TGTGCCAGCTCACCAGCAGGGATTAACACTGAAGCTTTCTTT
v_call: TRBV7-3; j_call: TRBJ1-3; clone_size: NA; d_call: NA; cdr3_aa: CASSLSSGNTIYF; cdr3_nt: TGTGCCAGCAGCTTATCGTCGGGAAACACCATATATTTT
v_call: TRBV28; j_call: TRBJ2-1; clone_size: NA; d_call: TRBD2; cdr3_aa: CASRPASGAAYNEQFF; cdr3_nt: TGTGCCAGCAGGCCGGCCAGCGGGGCAGCCTACAATGAGCAGTTCTTC
v_call: TRBV28; j_call: TRBJ2-1; clone_size: NA; d_call: NA; cdr3_aa: CASSSPGTYGNNEQFF; cdr3_nt: TGTGCCAGCAGTTCCCCCGGGACATATGGAAACAATGAGCAGTTCTTC
v_call: TRBV6-5; j_call: TRBJ2-2; clone_size: NA; d_call: NA; cdr3_aa: CASSYGSRNTGELFF; cdr3_nt: TGTGCCAGCAGTTACGGGAGTAGGAACACCGGGGAGCTGTTTTTT